This TCR beta chain was identified during a study of T-cell memory formation after mild COVID-19. There are a few counts of this clonotype. Its antigen remains unknown. TCRdb re-called the 5' RACE reads with MiXCR, one entry per CDR3 protein. The sample yields about 270,000 distinct CDR3 sequences, approximately 15% seen once. Germline CDR1 and CDR2: MNHNY and SVGAGI (reference sequence). The V end was cut by 8 bases, the J end by 4 bases, with 14 bases between. The CDR3 has 14 amino acids. Regarding the study as a whole: Day 15 to 85 contracting clones showed balanced CD4/CD8; day 15 to 37 expanders favored CD4+.

The genes are TRBV6-6 and TRBJ1-4; D not certain. The sequencing input was PBMCs or a T cell subset sorted from them (not recorded which). The sequence was obtained from a man aged 18 to 35 who had mild COVID-19 (a few samples of this study predate the infection). Cell type and time point are not known. CDR3 bases: TGTGCCAGCCTAGTAGCCCTCGGTAATGAAAAACTGTTTTTT. It is translated as CASLVALGNEKLFF.